This TCR beta chain appears in the sequencing data of a study of blood T cells in healthy people across ages. This CDR3 has 13 residues. Germline lookup yields CDR1 SGHDT and CDR2 YYEEEE. Trimming pared 2 bases from V and 6 bases from J, leaving 11 bases between. Using a J-beta primer mix together with a sample-barcoded 5' primer, a second PCR was run for about 7 to 12 cycles. Every cDNA was tagged by a template-switch adaptor with 12 random nucleotides. Individual samples furnished no less than 3 million CDR3-containing paired-end reads apiece. TCRdb fed the 5' RACE reads into MiXCR, producing one record per CDR3 protein. The sample holds hundreds of thousands of distinct CDR3 sequences; roughly 58% are singletons and the top ten take 30% to 40%. This clonotype showed up just once.

This sequence originates from a man in his fifties or sixties in good health. The J gene is TRBJ2-5, the V gene TRBV5-6; D remains unclear. The sequencing sample was made of blood. The CDR3 here is CASSFPRAKTQYF. CDR3 DNA: TGTGCCAGCAGCTTCCCCCGGGCGAAGACCCAGTACTTC.